Listed here are 24 T cell receptor beta chains from one sample, sequenced in a study of CD8+CD57+ T cells in acquired aplastic anemia. The use of genomic DNA as template underpinned the TCR beta VDJ and CDR3 profiling. In TCRdb, the reads were re-called with MiXCR into one record per CDR3 protein. The sample yields 400,000 to 600,000 distinct CDR3 sequences, 25% to 40% seen once. Patients chosen for sequencing had shown CD8+CD57+ cell expansion by flow cytometry. Sequencing was carried out using sorted CD4+, CD8+, or CD8+CD57+ T cells (not recorded which) from PBMCs. These receptors were obtained from a human donor with aplastic anemia.

Regarding this clonotype: Being one base from a much bigger clone, this may be a read error. The rearrangement links TRBV20-1 to TRBJ2-7, with 8 bases fitting TRBD1. The germline CDR1 and CDR2 sequences are DFQATT and SNEGSKA (reference sequence). The CDR3 has 13 amino acids. CDR3 sequence (DNA): TGCGGTGCATTTCGGACAGGGCCCACCGAGCAGTACTTC. The encoded protein is CGAFRTGPTEQYF.

The chain employs TRBV20-1 and TRBJ1-5, with 8 bases fitting TRBD1. This CDR3 has 17 residues. V was pared by 0 bases and J by 0 bases, with 7 bases of the junction left unmatched. Germline V CDR1 and CDR2: DFQATT, SNEGSKA (reference sequence). This CDR3 is CSARDTTGVNSNQPQHF. The DNA for the CDR3 is TGCAGTGCTAGAGATACGACAGGGGTAAATAGCAATCAGCCCCAGCATTTT.

The V gene is TRBV19, the J gene TRBJ2-3; the match to TRBD2 covers 8 bases. V shed 1 base and J 2 bases; nucleotides not matched to a gene: 17. The CDR3 is 20 amino acids. CDR1 and CDR2 (germline): LNHDA, SQIVND (reference sequence). CDR3 amino acids: CASSIGLAGGGREDTDTQYF. DNA of the CDR3: TGTGCCAGTAGTATAGGTCTTGCGGGGGGAGGCAGGGAGGACACAGATACGCAGTATTTT.

The genes are TRBV30 and TRBJ1-1; no firm D call. This CDR3 is built from 13 residues. Trimming cost V 2 bases and J 7 bases, with 14 bases left between them. Germline CDR1 GTSNPN, CDR2 SVGIG (reference sequence). CDR3: CAWSPAGSGEAFF. For the CDR3, the DNA is TGTGCCTGGAGTCCCGCCGGGAGCGGTGAAGCTTTCTTT.

This clonotype was detected many times. V and J are TRBV19 and TRBJ1-2, with 8 bases matching TRBD1. Trimming removed 1 base from V and 0 bases from J; junction bases left unmatched: 7. This CDR3 contains 17 residues. Germline assignment: CDR1 LNHDA and CDR2 SQIVND (reference sequence). CDR3 bases: TGTGCCAGTAGTATAGGGACAGGGACCGCGACTAACTATGGCTACACCTTC. Protein product: CASSIGTGTATNYGYTF. Full variable domain (rest looked up from reference TRBV19 and TRBJ1-2): DGGITQSPKYLFRKEGQNVTLSCEQNLNHDAMYWYRQDPGQGLRLIYYSQIVNDFQKGDIAEGYSVSREKKESFPLTVTSAQKNPTAFYLCASSIGTGTATNYGYTFGSGTRLTVV.

The CDR3 sequence: CAISAQGQGTSYTF. The CDR3 DNA is TGTGCCATCAGTGCCCAGGGACAGGGGACGAGCTACACCTTC. This chain joins TRBV10-3 and TRBJ1-2, with 10 bases matching TRBD1. This CDR3 comprises 14 residues. The V gene end was trimmed by 4 bases and the J gene end by 9 bases; junction bases not matched to a gene: 8. Germline V gives CDR1 ENHRY, CDR2 SYGVKD.

This clonotype was detected only once. This sequence joins TRBV4-1 and TRBJ2-7, with D maybe TRBD1 (5 bases). V lost 0 bases and J 8 bases, leaving 17 bases between the germline ends. Germline CDR1 and CDR2: MGHRA and YSYEKL. The CDR3 covers 15 residues. The CDR3 DNA is TGCGCCAGCAGCCAAGATCAGGGCCCCCTCGGACAGCAGTACTTC. This sequence encodes CASSQDQGPLGQQYF.

On this clonotype itself: Here the CDR3 omits its conserved ending phenylalanine or tryptophan, so a read error is the likely source. No DNA is shown, since the ends of the CDR3 on it are uncertain; the CDR3 is the one TCRdb lists. J is TRBJ1-4 and V is TRBV10-3. Germline V gene data show CDR1 as ENHRY and CDR2 as SYGVKD. The CDR3 is 8 residues long, ends included. The CDR3 loop reads CAISDTVL.

The sample holds many counts of this clonotype. The V gene is TRBV10-3, the J gene TRBJ1-1; D remains unclear. Germline values: CDR1 ENHRY, CDR2 SYGVKD. The CDR3 runs 12 residues. The V end was cut by 5 bases, the J end by 4 bases, with 8 bases between. CDR3 bases: TGTGCCATCAGTAACGGGTCCACTGAAGCTTTCTTT. It translates to CAISNGSTEAFF.

The table lists this clonotype with a few counts. The chain links TRBV11-2 to TRBJ2-2, with 8 positions matching TRBD1. Germline lookup yields CDR1 SGHAT and CDR2 FQNNGV. The CDR3 covers 18 residues. The J segment lost 6 bases and the V segment lost 5 bases, leaving 17 bases of the junction unmatched. CDR3 loop: CASSPAGTGTLRAGELFF. The CDR3 coding sequence is TGTGCCAGCAGCCCCGCCGGGACAGGCACCCTTAGGGCCGGGGAGCTGTTTTTT.

V is TRBV20-1 and J is TRBJ2-7, with 8 positions matching TRBD2. V shed 6 bases, J shed 3 bases, and the junction held 10 bases outside the gene matches. This CDR3 spans 14 amino acids. Germline CDR1 DFQATT, CDR2 SNEGSKA (reference sequence). The CDR3 DNA is TGCAGTGCCAGCCCAGCGGGAGAACTCTACGAGCAGTACTTC. Protein: CSASPAGELYEQYF.

This clonotype was observed once. The rearrangement joins TRBV19 to TRBJ1-4; D uncertain. The germline V gene has CDR1 LNHDA and CDR2 SQIVND (reference sequence). V gave up 5 bases and J gave up 7 bases, with 17 bases separating them. The CDR3 has 15 amino acids. The CDR3 reads CASSLPGRRGEKLFF. In DNA form, the CDR3 reads TGTGCCAGTAGTTTACCGGGGAGGCGGGGTGAAAAACTGTTTTTT.

The gene calls are TRBV3-1 and TRBJ1-2; 8 nucleotides align to TRBD1. Germline CDR1 LGHDT, CDR2 YNNKEL (reference sequence). The ends lost 0 bases at V and 4 bases at J; junction bases unmatched: 4. This CDR3 comprises 15 residues. This chain's CDR3 is CASSQDRGRCYGYTF. The CDR3 nucleotides are TGTGCCAGCAGCCAAGACAGGGGGCGGTGCTATGGCTACACCTTC.

The genes are TRBV12-3 or TRBV12-4 and TRBJ2-5; D not certain. This CDR3 is 18 amino acids long. Trimming cost V 3 bases and J 5 bases, with 25 bases left between them. CDR3 sequence: CASSLSRRILTEKETQYF. CDR3 DNA sequence: TGTGCCAGCAGTTTGAGTCGTAGGATTCTAACAGAGAAGGAGACCCAGTACTTC.

This clonotype has at least ten counts. This clone may be a read error of a much larger clone one base away. This chain uses TRBV20-1 with TRBJ1-2, with 7 bases fitting TRBD1. The CDR3 is 11 residues long. Germline CDR1 and CDR2: DFQATT and SNEGSKA (reference sequence). The trim removed 7 bases at V and 5 bases at J, leaving 4 bases unmatched. CDR3 in amino acids: CSVKGAYGYTF. CDR3 coding DNA: TGCAGTGTTAAGGGGGCATATGGCTACACCTTC.

Regarding this clonotype: A much larger clone sits a single nucleotide away, making a read error possible. The J gene is TRBJ1-6, the V gene TRBV12-3 or TRBV12-4; D remains ambiguous. V dropped 0 bases and J dropped 13 bases, with 10 bases sitting between them. This CDR3 region has 13 residues. The CDR3 region is CASSLAAGTPLHF. The CDR3 DNA reads as TGTGCCAGCAGTTTAGCGGCGGGTACTCCCCTCCACTTT.

This clonotype was counted many times. The gene calls are TRBV20-1 and TRBJ2-3, with 8 nucleotides matching TRBD1. CDR3 size: 15 residues. Germline V lookup: CDR1 DFQATT, CDR2 SNEGSKA (reference sequence). With V trimmed by 4 bases and J by 0 bases, 6 bases remained unmatched. The CDR3 nucleotides read TGCAGTGCTACATCTAGGACAGGGAGCACAGATACGCAGTATTTT. Amino acid sequence: CSATSRTGSTDTQYF.

J is TRBJ2-1 and V is TRBV2; 7 bases line up with TRBD2. Germline V gene lookup returns CDR1 SNHLY and CDR2 FYNNEI. V lost 5 bases and J lost 4; bases outside the gene matches: 11. The CDR3 totals 16 residues. The CDR3 loop is CASSLRKQAGYNEQFF. In nucleotides, the CDR3 is TGTGCCAGCAGTCTAAGGAAACAAGCGGGGTACAATGAGCAGTTCTTC.

This chain connects TRBV7-2 to TRBJ2-2; 7 nucleotides align to TRBD2. CDR1 SGHTA and CDR2 FQGNSA come from the germline V gene. This CDR3 region has 14 residues. The trim removed 4 bases at V and 6 bases at J, leaving 5 bases unmatched. As DNA, the CDR3 is TGTGCCAGCAGCTGGGGGGGGGTCTCCGGGGAGCTGTTTTTT. It translates to CASSWGGVSGELFF.

As to this clonotype: One end of the junction varies from germline; a read error may be responsible. The chain links TRBV6-5 to TRBJ1-2, with D uncertain. Germline V lookup: CDR1 MNHEY, CDR2 SVGAGI. This CDR3 contains 14 residues. CDR3 sequence: CASSYSGELYDYTF. CDR3 nucleotide sequence: TGTGCCAGCAGTTACTCCGGGGAGCTCTATGACTACACCTTC.

This clonotype came up a few times. This chain uses TRBV4-1 with TRBJ1-2; 7 bases are a match to TRBD1. This CDR3 contains 15 residues. Losses at the gene ends were 2 bases for V and 1 base for J; bases not matched to a gene: 4. The germline V gene has CDR1 MGHRA and CDR2 YSYEKL. The CDR3 DNA sequence: TGCGCCAGCAGCCAACCGGGACAGATTAACTATGGCTACACCTTC. Its protein product is CASSQPGQINYGYTF.

The V and J genes are TRBV20-1 and TRBJ1-2; tentatively, D is TRBD1 (6 bases). Germline CDR1 DFQATT, CDR2 SNEGSKA (reference sequence). There are 13 residues in the CDR3. Trimming shortened V by 5 bases and J by 2 bases, and 12 bases separated the two germline ends. CDR3: CSASGERNYGYTF. CDR3 bases: TGCAGTGCTTCAGGGGAAAGGAACTATGGCTACACCTTC.

Comments on this clonotype: This could be a read error, since a much larger clone is one nucleotide away. The chain carries TRBV7-2 and TRBJ2-3; 7 bases match TRBD2. CDR1 is SGHTA and CDR2 is FQGNSA in the germline V gene. V trimming: 4 bases; J trimming: 4 bases; junction bases outside the gene matches: 11. The CDR3 has 16 residues. The DNA of the CDR3 is TGTGCCAGCAGCTCCTCCCTTGGGAGGGCCGCAGATACGCAGTATTTT. It yields the protein CASSSSLGRAADTQYF.

This clonotype appeared once. A much larger clone differs by one base, so this may be a read error. The rearrangement links TRBV7-9 to TRBJ2-7, with D uncertain. This CDR3 has 14 amino acids. Deletions cut 5 bases from V and 0 bases from J, with 11 bases between. The germline V gene encodes CDR1 SEHNR and CDR2 FQNEAQ (reference sequence). CDR3 nucleotides: TGTGCCAGCAGCCCCGAGACAATCTCCTACGAGCAGTACTTC. The encoded protein is CASSPETISYEQYF.